A selection of T cell receptor beta chains follows, all from one sample in a study of T cell responses to AZD1222 COVID-19 vaccine. Method: immunoSEQ multiplex PCR; TCRdb's copy keeps in-frame clones and lacks some. The profile covers around 170,000 clones, with about 86% appearing a single time and around 10% taken by the ten largest. The specimen was peripheral blood, collected 28 days after the second AZD1222 dose. The origin of the receptors is an adult who received the AZD1222 COVID-19 vaccine. Each CDR3 is given with its conserved first and last residue. The order of the fields is D gene, clone size, J gene, V gene, CDR3 protein, CDR3 DNA. A D gene is named only where the DNA matches it firmly. Some rows mark clone size as missing; the rest say once, few, many or name a class of expanded clone.

d_call: NA
clone_size: NA
j_call: TRBJ2-2
v_call: TRBV19
cdr3_aa: CASSILLGSAGELFF
cdr3_nt: TGTGCCAGTAGTATACTATTGGGGTCCGCCGGGGAGCTGTTTTTT

d_call: TRBD2
clone_size: NA
j_call: TRBJ2-2
v_call: TRBV30
cdr3_aa: CAWSVVAGGGELFF
cdr3_nt: TGTGCCTGGAGTGTGGTAGCGGGGGGAGGGGAGCTGTTTTTT

d_call: TRBD1
clone_size: NA
j_call: TRBJ2-7
v_call: TRBV14
cdr3_aa: CASSQGHRGFYEQYF
cdr3_nt: TGTGCCAGCAGCCAAGGTCACAGGGGATTCTACGAGCAGTACTTC

d_call: TRBD2
clone_size: NA
j_call: TRBJ2-3
v_call: TRBV5-1
cdr3_aa: CASSSGPTSGGARTDTQYF
cdr3_nt: TGCGCCAGCAGCTCTGGTCCTACTAGCGGGGGGGCCCGGACAGATACGCAGTATTTT

d_call: NA
clone_size: NA
j_call: TRBJ1-1
v_call: TRBV5-4
cdr3_aa: CASSPGQNTEAFF
cdr3_nt: TGTGCCAGCAGCCCGGGACAGAACACTGAAGCTTTCTTT

d_call: NA
clone_size: NA
j_call: TRBJ1-4
v_call: TRBV11-2
cdr3_aa: CASSLVGLEKLFF
cdr3_nt: TGTGCCAGCAGCTTAGTAGGGTTGGAAAAACTGTTTTTT

d_call: NA
clone_size: NA
j_call: TRBJ1-2
v_call: TRBV28
cdr3_aa: CASSRPDSRLLNYGYTF
cdr3_nt: TGTGCCAGCAGTCGCCCAGACAGCAGATTATTGAACTATGGCTACACCTTC

d_call: NA
clone_size: NA
j_call: TRBJ1-6
v_call: TRBV21-1
cdr3_aa: CASSVPLGQGAYSPLHF
cdr3_nt: TGTGCCAGCAGCGTCCCATTGGGGCAGGGGGCTTATTCACCCCTCCACTTT

d_call: NA
clone_size: NA
j_call: TRBJ1-1
v_call: TRBV12-3/TRBV12-4
cdr3_aa: CASSWGGAEAFF
cdr3_nt: TGTGCCAGCAGCTGGGGGGGGGCTGAAGCTTTCTTT

d_call: TRBD1
clone_size: NA
j_call: TRBJ1-1
v_call: TRBV5-1
cdr3_aa: CASSFGQVGTEAFF
cdr3_nt: TGCGCCAGCAGCTTCGGACAGGTTGGCACTGAAGCTTTCTTT

d_call: NA
clone_size: NA
j_call: TRBJ1-3
v_call: TRBV5-8
cdr3_aa: CASRRQGGGNTIYF
cdr3_nt: TGTGCCAGCCGCCGACAAGGAGGTGGAAACACCATATATTTT

d_call: NA
clone_size: NA
j_call: TRBJ1-1
v_call: TRBV19
cdr3_aa: CASSIGGARNTEAFF
cdr3_nt: TGTGCCAGTAGTATAGGAGGGGCTCGGAACACTGAAGCTTTCTTT

d_call: TRBD2
clone_size: NA
j_call: TRBJ2-1
v_call: TRBV5-1
cdr3_aa: CASSDGTSSYNEQFF
cdr3_nt: TGCGCCAGCAGCGATGGGACTAGCTCCTACAATGAGCAGTTCTTC

d_call: TRBD2
clone_size: once
j_call: TRBJ2-6
v_call: TRBV7-6
cdr3_aa: CASSRTSGDLSGANVLTF
cdr3_nt: TGTGCCAGCAGCCGTACTAGCGGGGATCTCTCTGGGGCCAACGTCCTGACTTTC

d_call: NA
clone_size: NA
j_call: TRBJ2-5
v_call: TRBV15
cdr3_aa: CATSRDRGVQETQYF
cdr3_nt: TGTGCCACCAGCAGAGATCGGGGAGTTCAAGAGACCCAGTACTTC

d_call: NA
clone_size: NA
j_call: TRBJ2-5
v_call: TRBV5-1
cdr3_aa: CASSLGGQTAQETQYF
cdr3_nt: TGCGCCAGCAGCTTGGGTGGGCAGACAGCACAAGAGACCCAGTACTTC

d_call: NA
clone_size: NA
j_call: TRBJ1-3
v_call: TRBV7-2
cdr3_aa: CASSFGAAAGNTIYF
cdr3_nt: TGTGCCAGCAGCTTCGGGGCAGCTGCTGGAAACACCATATATTTT

d_call: TRBD2
clone_size: NA
j_call: TRBJ2-1
v_call: TRBV5-4
cdr3_aa: CASSPTSGGAVEQFF
cdr3_nt: TGTGCCAGCAGCCCTACTAGCGGGGGGGCGGTTGAGCAGTTCTTC

d_call: NA
clone_size: NA
j_call: TRBJ2-7
v_call: TRBV5-1
cdr3_aa: CASSLAIGSSYEQYF
cdr3_nt: TGCGCCAGCAGCTTGGCCATAGGGAGCTCCTACGAGCAGTACTTC

d_call: TRBD1
clone_size: NA
j_call: TRBJ2-7
v_call: TRBV30
cdr3_aa: CAWNHGQGSYEQYF
cdr3_nt: TGTGCCTGGAACCATGGACAGGGCTCCTACGAGCAGTACTTC

d_call: NA
clone_size: NA
j_call: TRBJ1-4
v_call: TRBV11-2
cdr3_aa: CASSLVGGGEKLFF
cdr3_nt: TGTGCCAGCAGCTTAGTTGGGGGTGGTGAAAAACTGTTTTTT

d_call: NA
clone_size: NA
j_call: TRBJ1-2
v_call: TRBV5-1
cdr3_aa: CASSFSVGGYTF
cdr3_nt: TGCGCCAGCAGCTTCAGCGTGGGTGGCTACACCTTC

d_call: TRBD2
clone_size: NA
j_call: TRBJ2-2
v_call: TRBV19
cdr3_aa: CASSLPTSGGSGELFF
cdr3_nt: TGTGCCAGTAGTCTTCCGACTAGCGGGGGTTCCGGGGAGCTGTTTTTT

d_call: NA
clone_size: NA
j_call: TRBJ2-7
v_call: TRBV9
cdr3_aa: CASSPGGDRHYEQYF
cdr3_nt: TGTGCCAGCAGCCCTGGGGGGGACAGGCACTACGAGCAGTACTTC

d_call: TRBD2
clone_size: few
j_call: TRBJ2-3
v_call: TRBV9
cdr3_aa: CASSVPSGGADTQYF
cdr3_nt: TGTGCCAGCAGCGTCCCTAGCGGGGGGGCAGATACGCAGTATTTT

d_call: TRBD1
clone_size: NA
j_call: TRBJ1-6
v_call: TRBV28
cdr3_aa: CASTSTGESNSPLHF
cdr3_nt: TGTGCCAGCACCAGCACAGGGGAGAGTAATTCACCCCTCCACTTT

d_call: NA
clone_size: NA
j_call: TRBJ1-6
v_call: TRBV28
cdr3_aa: CASKVVDPYNSPLHF
cdr3_nt: TGTGCCAGCAAGGTGGTGGACCCCTATAATTCACCCCTCCACTTT

d_call: NA
clone_size: NA
j_call: TRBJ2-5
v_call: TRBV6-1
cdr3_aa: CASSEYERRWETQYF
cdr3_nt: TGTGCCAGCAGTGAATACGAGCGGAGATGGGAGACCCAGTACTTC

d_call: TRBD1
clone_size: NA
j_call: TRBJ1-6
v_call: TRBV5-1
cdr3_aa: CASSTGTGPSSYNSPLHF
cdr3_nt: TGCGCCAGCAGCACCGGGACAGGGCCGAGCTCCTATAATTCACCCCTCCACTTT

d_call: NA
clone_size: few
j_call: TRBJ1-2
v_call: TRBV5-5
cdr3_aa: CASSPGDFGGYTF
cdr3_nt: TGTGCCAGCAGCCCTGGGGACTTTGGGGGCTACACCTTC

d_call: TRBD2
clone_size: once
j_call: TRBJ2-3
v_call: TRBV7-2
cdr3_aa: CASSLSGGAGDTQYF
cdr3_nt: TGTGCCAGCAGCCTAAGCGGGGGGGCTGGAGATACGCAGTATTTT

d_call: TRBD2
clone_size: NA
j_call: TRBJ2-1
v_call: TRBV6-6
cdr3_aa: CASSYQSSGGYNEQFF
cdr3_nt: TGTGCCAGCAGTTACCAGTCTAGCGGGGGGTACAATGAGCAGTTCTTC

d_call: NA
clone_size: NA
j_call: TRBJ2-3
v_call: TRBV29-1
cdr3_aa: CSVGGPSTDTQYF
cdr3_nt: TGCAGCGTTGGAGGGCCGAGCACAGATACGCAGTATTTT

d_call: TRBD2
clone_size: NA
j_call: TRBJ2-3
v_call: TRBV5-1
cdr3_aa: CASSRRTSGGTDTQYF
cdr3_nt: TGCGCCAGCAGCCGCAGAACTAGCGGGGGGACAGATACGCAGTATTTT

d_call: TRBD2
clone_size: NA
j_call: TRBJ2-1
v_call: TRBV6-2/TRBV6-3
cdr3_aa: CASSDGGLYNEQFF
cdr3_nt: TGTGCCAGCAGTGACGGGGGGTTATACAATGAGCAGTTCTTC

d_call: TRBD1
clone_size: NA
j_call: TRBJ1-5
v_call: TRBV19
cdr3_aa: CASSETGGDQPQHF
cdr3_nt: TGTGCCAGTAGTGAGACAGGGGGAGATCAGCCCCAGCATTTT

d_call: NA
clone_size: once
j_call: TRBJ2-7
v_call: TRBV28
cdr3_aa: CASSLPGPGSTRSYEQYF
cdr3_nt: TGTGCCAGCAGTTTACCGGGTCCGGGTTCAACGCGATCCTACGAGCAGTACTTC

d_call: TRBD1
clone_size: NA
j_call: TRBJ1-4
v_call: TRBV10-3
cdr3_aa: CAISGTGFGEKLFF
cdr3_nt: TGTGCCATCAGTGGGACAGGGTTTGGTGAAAAACTGTTTTTT

d_call: NA
clone_size: NA
j_call: TRBJ1-5
v_call: TRBV3-1/TRBV3-2
cdr3_aa: CASSTTRSNQPQHF
cdr3_nt: TGTGCCAGCAGCACAACTAGGAGCAATCAGCCCCAGCATTTT

d_call: NA
clone_size: NA
j_call: TRBJ1-2
v_call: TRBV7-9
cdr3_aa: CASSDPGPSSSYTF
cdr3_nt: TGTGCCAGCAGCGACCCCGGACCCTCCTCGAGCTACACCTTC

d_call: NA
clone_size: NA
j_call: TRBJ2-3
v_call: TRBV9
cdr3_aa: CASSVEVTGGQYF
cdr3_nt: TGTGCCAGCAGCGTAGAGGTTACCGGAGGGCAGTATTTT

d_call: NA
clone_size: NA
j_call: TRBJ1-4
v_call: TRBV5-1
cdr3_aa: CASSLTGTSNEKLFF
cdr3_nt: TGCGCCAGCAGCTTGACGGGGACAAGTAATGAAAAACTGTTTTTT

d_call: TRBD2
clone_size: NA
j_call: TRBJ2-1
v_call: TRBV7-2
cdr3_aa: CASSFSGGADEQFF
cdr3_nt: TGTGCCAGCAGCTTTAGCGGGGGTGCGGACGAGCAGTTCTTC

d_call: TRBD2
clone_size: NA
j_call: TRBJ2-5
v_call: TRBV6-5
cdr3_aa: CASSLGLGSVETQYF
cdr3_nt: TGTGCCAGCAGTCTCGGACTAGGCTCGGTAGAGACCCAGTACTTC

d_call: TRBD2
clone_size: NA
j_call: TRBJ2-2
v_call: TRBV7-3
cdr3_aa: CASSPNGASGVAGELFF
cdr3_nt: TGTGCCAGCAGCCCAAATGGGGCTAGCGGGGTCGCCGGGGAGCTGTTTTTT

d_call: NA
clone_size: NA
j_call: TRBJ1-1
v_call: TRBV19
cdr3_aa: CASSMVSYRRMNTEAFF
cdr3_nt: TGTGCCAGTAGTATGGTTAGCTATCGGCGAATGAACACTGAAGCTTTCTTT

d_call: TRBD2
clone_size: NA
j_call: TRBJ2-2
v_call: TRBV2
cdr3_aa: CASRVLAGGPITGELFF
cdr3_nt: TGTGCCAGCAGGGTTCTAGCGGGGGGCCCTATCACCGGGGAGCTGTTTTTT

d_call: NA
clone_size: NA
j_call: TRBJ1-2
v_call: TRBV15
cdr3_aa: CATSRDGDGYGYTF
cdr3_nt: TGTGCCACCAGCAGAGATGGCGACGGCTATGGCTACACCTTC

d_call: NA
clone_size: NA
j_call: TRBJ1-5
v_call: TRBV19
cdr3_aa: CASSTLSGQSNQPQHF
cdr3_nt: TGTGCCAGTAGTACCCTCTCGGGGCAAAGCAATCAGCCCCAGCATTTT

d_call: NA
clone_size: NA
j_call: TRBJ2-2
v_call: TRBV4-3
cdr3_aa: CASSQIISRTGELFF
cdr3_nt: TGCGCCAGCAGCCAAATTATTTCCCGAACCGGGGAGCTGTTTTTT

d_call: NA
clone_size: few
j_call: TRBJ2-1
v_call: TRBV25-1
cdr3_aa: CASRGQSYNEQFF
cdr3_nt: TGTGCCAGCAGAGGACAGTCCTACAATGAGCAGTTCTTC

d_call: NA
clone_size: NA
j_call: TRBJ2-7
v_call: TRBV9
cdr3_aa: CASTIGAGFGHYEQYF
cdr3_nt: TGTGCCAGCACCATAGGGGCTGGGTTCGGCCATTACGAGCAGTACTTC

d_call: TRBD1
clone_size: NA
j_call: TRBJ2-7
v_call: TRBV18
cdr3_aa: CASTLRQGYEQYF
cdr3_nt: TGTGCCAGCACACTCAGACAGGGGTACGAGCAGTACTTC

d_call: NA
clone_size: NA
j_call: TRBJ2-3
v_call: TRBV5-8
cdr3_aa: CASSFRSGAATDTQYF
cdr3_nt: TGTGCCAGCAGCTTCCGTTCAGGGGCAGCCACAGATACGCAGTATTTT

d_call: NA
clone_size: NA
j_call: TRBJ1-5
v_call: TRBV6-2/TRBV6-3
cdr3_aa: CASSYGRGRDQPQHF
cdr3_nt: TGTGCCAGCAGTTACGGCAGGGGTAGGGATCAGCCCCAGCATTTT

d_call: TRBD1
clone_size: NA
j_call: TRBJ2-7
v_call: TRBV10-3
cdr3_aa: CAISEGGQGSYEQYF
cdr3_nt: TGTGCCATCAGTGAGGGGGGACAGGGATCGTACGAGCAGTACTTC

d_call: NA
clone_size: NA
j_call: TRBJ1-5
v_call: TRBV10-3
cdr3_aa: CAISEDISNQPQHF
cdr3_nt: TGTGCCATCAGCGAGGACATTAGCAATCAGCCCCAGCATTTT

d_call: NA
clone_size: NA
j_call: TRBJ1-2
v_call: TRBV6-1
cdr3_aa: CASSDSHGYTF
cdr3_nt: TGTGCCAGCAGTGATAGCCATGGCTACACCTTC

d_call: NA
clone_size: NA
j_call: TRBJ2-7
v_call: TRBV6-4
cdr3_aa: CASREFKRVVPTYEQYF
cdr3_nt: TGTGCCAGCAGGGAATTTAAGAGGGTTGTCCCTACCTACGAGCAGTACTTC

d_call: TRBD1
clone_size: NA
j_call: TRBJ2-2
v_call: TRBV3-1/TRBV3-2
cdr3_aa: CASSQTPTGLGTGELFF
cdr3_nt: TGTGCCAGCAGCCAGACACCGACAGGGCTCGGCACCGGGGAGCTGTTTTTT